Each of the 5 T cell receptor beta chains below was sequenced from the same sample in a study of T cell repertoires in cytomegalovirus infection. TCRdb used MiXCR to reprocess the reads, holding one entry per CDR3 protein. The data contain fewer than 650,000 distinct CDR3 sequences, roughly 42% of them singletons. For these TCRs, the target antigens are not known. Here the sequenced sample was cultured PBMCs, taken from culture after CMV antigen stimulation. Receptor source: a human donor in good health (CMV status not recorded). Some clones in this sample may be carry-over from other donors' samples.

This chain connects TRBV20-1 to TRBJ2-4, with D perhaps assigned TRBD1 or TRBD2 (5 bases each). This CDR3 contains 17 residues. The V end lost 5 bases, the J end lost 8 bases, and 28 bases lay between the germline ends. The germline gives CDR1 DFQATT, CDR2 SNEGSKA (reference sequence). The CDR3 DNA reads TGCAGTGCTGTAGGAGGTCCCTTGCAGGGCCCGTGGGACATTCAGTACTTC. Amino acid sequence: CSAVGGPLQGPWDIQYF.

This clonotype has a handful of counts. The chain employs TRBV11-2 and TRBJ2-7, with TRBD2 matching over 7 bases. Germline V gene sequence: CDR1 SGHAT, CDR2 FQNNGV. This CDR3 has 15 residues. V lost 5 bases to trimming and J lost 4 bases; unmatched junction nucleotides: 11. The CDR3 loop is CASSHGRWGGYEQYF. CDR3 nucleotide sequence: TGTGCCAGCAGCCACGGACGGTGGGGGGGATACGAGCAGTACTTC.

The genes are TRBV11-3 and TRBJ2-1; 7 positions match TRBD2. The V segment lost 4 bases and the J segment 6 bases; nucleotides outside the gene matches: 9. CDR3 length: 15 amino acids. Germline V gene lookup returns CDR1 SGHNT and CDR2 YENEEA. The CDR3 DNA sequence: TGTGCCAGCAGCTCATGGGCGGGAGAAATCAATGAGCAGTTCTTC. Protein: CASSSWAGEINEQFF. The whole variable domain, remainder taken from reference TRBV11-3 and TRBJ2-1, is EAGVVQSPRYKIIEKKQPVAFWCNPISGHNTLYWYLQNLGQGPELLIRYENEEAVDDSQLPKDRFSAERLKGVDSTLKIQPAELGDSAVYLCASSSWAGEINEQFFGPGTRLTVL.

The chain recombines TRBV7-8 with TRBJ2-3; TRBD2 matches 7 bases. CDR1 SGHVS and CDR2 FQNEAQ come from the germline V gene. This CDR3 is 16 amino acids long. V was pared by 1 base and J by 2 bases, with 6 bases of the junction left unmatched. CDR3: CASSLVGGTLTDTQYF. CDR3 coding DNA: TGTGCCAGCAGCTTAGTCGGGGGGACGCTCACAGATACGCAGTATTTT.

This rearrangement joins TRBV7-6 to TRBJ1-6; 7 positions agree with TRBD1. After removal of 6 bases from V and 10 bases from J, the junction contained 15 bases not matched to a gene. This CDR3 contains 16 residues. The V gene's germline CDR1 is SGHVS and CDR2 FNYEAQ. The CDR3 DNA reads TGTGCCAGCAGGGACGCCAAGACAGGGTTGCGGTCACCCCTCCACTTT. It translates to CASRDAKTGLRSPLHF.